These 12 T cell receptor beta chains originate from one sample sequenced in a study of post-analysis software for immune sequencing data. Study conclusions and caveats: Patients carried roughly five TRBV segments more frequently than controls did, and TRBV5-6, TRBV5-1 and TRBV20-1 were among them.

cDNA libraries for TCR beta contained unique molecular identifiers. Using its own MiXCR run on the PCR reads, TCRdb lists one record per CDR3 protein. Altogether approximately 400,000 distinct CDR3 sequences are present, around 33% being singletons, with the ten largest covering around an eighth. Their antigens remain unidentified. Sample: blood. The source is a girl aged 10 to 17 with multiple sclerosis.

This clonotype was counted only a few times. The rearrangement uses TRBV7-2 and TRBJ2-3, with 13 bases identical to TRBD2. Germline V gives CDR1 SGHTA, CDR2 FQGNSA. The ends lost 5 bases at V and 3 bases at J; junction bases unmatched: 14. CDR3 length equals 19 residues. CDR3 sequence (DNA): TGTGCCAGCAGCCCGCGACTAGCGGGGGGACCCGGTTGGACAGATACGCAGTATTTT. The encoded protein is CASSPRLAGGPGWTDTQYF.

This chain links TRBV6-2 or TRBV6-3 with TRBJ2-7; D call uncertain. Per germline, CDR1 MNHEY and CDR2 SVGEGT. Deletions cut 5 bases from V and 6 bases from J, with 23 bases between. CDR3 size: 16 residues. This CDR3 reads CASSNTTSILSPEQYF. CDR3 bases: TGTGCCAGCAGTAACACGACGTCGATACTGTCCCCCGAGCAGTACTTC.

This clonotype has just a few counts. This sequence joins TRBV5-5 and TRBJ2-7; D call uncertain. Germline V gives CDR1 SGHKS, CDR2 YYEKEE (reference sequence). Trimming cost V 0 bases and J 0 bases, with 13 bases left between them. This CDR3 contains 16 residues. The CDR3 nucleotides read TGTGCCAGCAGCTTGGAGTGGGTCGCAGGCTCCTACGAGCAGTACTTC. Protein product: CASSLEWVAGSYEQYF.

A few counts support this clonotype. V gene TRBV11-2 combines with J gene TRBJ1-6; D is unclear. With 0 bases removed from V and 14 bases from J, the gap between germline ends came to 11 bases. The CDR3 totals 13 residues. Per the germline V gene, CDR1 is SGHAT and CDR2 is FQNNGV. The CDR3 DNA sequence: TGTGCCAGCAGCTTAGATCTTGTGGGGACCCTCCACTTT. Its translation: CASSLDLVGTLHF. The variable domain in full, completed from reference TRBV11-2 and TRBJ1-6, reads EAGVAQSPRYKIIEKRQSVAFWCNPISGHATLYWYQQILGQGPKLLIQFQNNGVVDDSQLPKDRFSAERLKGVDSTLKIQPAKLEDSAVYLCASSLDLVGTLHFGNGTRLTVT.

This sequence joins TRBV3-1 and TRBJ2-1, with a possible D match to TRBD1 (6 bases). CDR3 length equals 14 residues. Trimming shortened V by 8 bases and J by 7 bases, and 18 bases separated the two germline ends. In germline, CDR1 is LGHDT, CDR2 YNNKEL (reference sequence). This CDR3 reads CASGSPGAGNEQFF. The DNA of the CDR3 is TGTGCCAGCGGGTCCCCAGGGGCCGGGAATGAGCAGTTCTTC.

A few counts support this clonotype. The chain links TRBV15 to TRBJ2-3; unclear D gene. Germline lookup yields CDR1 LNHNV and CDR2 YYDKDF (reference sequence). Trimming removed 3 bases from V and 0 bases from J, with 13 bases in between. This CDR3 comprises 16 residues. The CDR3 region has the DNA TGTGCCACCAGCAGCGCCCCTCCGCAAAGCACAGATACGCAGTATTTT. Amino acids: CATSSAPPQSTDTQYF.

A few counts support this clonotype. The V gene is TRBV25-1, the J gene TRBJ1-6, with a possible D match to TRBD1 (6 bases). The CDR3 is made up of 17 amino acids. V was shortened by 6 bases and J by 2 bases, with 17 bases between the two germline ends. CDR1 is MGHDK and CDR2 is SYGVNS in the germline V gene. The DNA of the CDR3 is TGTGCCAGCAGCATTGGGTACAGGGACCCCTATAATTCACCCCTCCACTTT. It specifies CASSIGYRDPYNSPLHF.

Of note for this clonotype: An end of the junction does not agree with germline; a read error may underlie this. The chain carries TRBV7-9 and TRBJ2-7; unclear D gene. Judging by the DNA end, TRBJ2-5 fits better; the J call may be wrong. The germline V gene encodes CDR1 SEHNR and CDR2 FQNEAQ (reference sequence). The CDR3 totals 14 residues. CDR3 in amino acids: CAGSFLEQAETQYF. The CDR3 DNA reads as TGTGCCGGCAGCTTTCTAGAGCAGGCAGAGACCCAGTACTTC.

This clonotype was seen at least ten times. The chain recombines TRBV4-1 with TRBJ2-7, with 8 bases fitting TRBD1. V trimming: 1 base; J trimming: 3 bases; junction bases outside the gene matches: 11. This CDR3 contains 17 residues. Germline loops: CDR1 MGHRA, CDR2 YSYEKL. DNA for the CDR3: TGCGCCAGCAGCCAAGTGCAGGACAGGGTGTCTGGCTACGAGCAGTACTTC. Protein product: CASSQVQDRVSGYEQYF.

The rearrangement uses TRBV3-1 and TRBJ2-3; D is ambiguous. V was trimmed by 0 bases and J by 4 bases, leaving 8 bases between them. The CDR3 has 14 residues. Per germline, CDR1 LGHDT and CDR2 YNNKEL (reference sequence). CDR3 nucleotides: TGTGCCAGCAGCCAAGACACAGCGCCAGATACGCAGTATTTT. Translating gives CASSQDTAPDTQYF.

Only a few counts were recorded for this clonotype. The chain carries TRBV7-2 and TRBJ2-5; tentative D call: TRBD2 (7 bases). V dropped 4 bases and J dropped 4 bases, with 16 bases sitting between them. CDR3 size: 15 residues. CDR1 is SGHTA, CDR2 FQGNSA, per germline. The CDR3 spells CASSSRGGARETQYF. The DNA of the CDR3 is TGTGCCAGCAGCTCTAGAGGGGGGGCCAGAGAGACCCAGTACTTC.

This clonotype occurred a few times. This chain connects TRBV4-1 to TRBJ1-2, with D hard to call. The CDR3 consists of 13 residues. The V gene lost 3 bases and the J gene lost 2 bases, with 7 bases spanning the gap. The germline V gene has CDR1 MGHRA and CDR2 YSYEKL. CDR3 sequence: CASSHGENYGYTF. In nucleotides, the CDR3 is TGCGCCAGCAGCCACGGGGAGAACTATGGCTACACCTTC.